Below, 15 T cell receptor beta chains from the same sample are listed, as sequenced in a study of T cells after yellow fever vaccination. TCRdb re-called the 5' RACE reads with MiXCR, one entry per CDR3 protein. This table has a few hundred thousand distinct CDR3 sequences, around 6.8% appearing once. The source was PBMCs, collected about 49 days after the first yellow fever vaccination. These receptors came from a young man who received the YFV17D yellow fever vaccine.

This clonotype was seen at least ten times. The CDR3 sequence: CSAPGPTGNTGELFF. CDR3 DNA: TGCAGTGCTCCCGGGCCGACAGGGAACACCGGGGAGCTGTTTTTT. The chain combines TRBV20-1 with TRBJ2-2, with D perhaps TRBD1 (6 bases). This CDR3 is built from 15 residues. The germline V gene has CDR1 DFQATT and CDR2 SNEGSKA (reference sequence). Trimming took off 5 bases at V and 1 base at J, with 14 bases between the two ends.

This clonotype was recorded a few times. J is TRBJ2-5 and V is TRBV27, with D perhaps matching TRBD1 (5 bases). V gave up 10 bases and J gave up 1 base, with 10 bases separating them. Per germline, CDR1 MNHEY and CDR2 SMNVEV (reference sequence). The CDR3 runs to 12 residues. CDR3 in amino acids: CATGPFQETQYF. The CDR3 DNA reads TGTGCCACAGGGCCCTTCCAAGAGACCCAGTACTTC.

The chain recombines TRBV4-2 with TRBJ2-3; 14 bases agree with TRBD2. CDR3 length: 21 residues. J was trimmed by 4 bases and V by 2 bases; bases with no gene match: 17. CDR1 and CDR2 from the germline V gene are LGHNA and YNFKEQ. The CDR3 loop reads CASSQSIGLAGGRGMSDTQYF. The DNA of the CDR3 is TGTGCCAGCAGCCAAAGTATCGGACTAGCGGGGGGCAGGGGTATGTCAGATACGCAGTATTTT.

This clonotype came up a few times. V is TRBV19 and J is TRBJ2-7; D might be TRBD2 (5 bases). The CDR3 totals 14 residues. CDR1 and CDR2 from the germline V gene are LNHDA and SQIVND (reference sequence). V was shortened by 6 bases and J by 3 bases, with 15 bases between the two germline ends. CDR3 protein: CASSVAHGNYEQYV. In nucleotides, the CDR3 is TGTGCCAGTAGCGTCGCACACGGGAACTACGAGCAGTACGTC.

This clonotype was counted between two and nine times. The CDR3, as DNA: TGCAGTGCTCGGCGGGGGCGCTCCTACAATGAGCAGTTCTTC. This translates into CSARRGRSYNEQFF. The V call is TRBV20-1, the J call TRBJ2-1, with D tentatively TRBD2 (7 bases). V was pared by 5 bases and J by 0 bases, with 11 bases between. This CDR3 is 14 amino acids long. Germline V lookup: CDR1 DFQATT, CDR2 SNEGSKA (reference sequence).

This chain links TRBV7-6 with TRBJ2-7; D is unresolved. The CDR3 sequence is 14 residues long. V lost 3 bases to trimming and J lost 5 bases, with 14 bases between them. CDR1 is SGHVS, CDR2 FNYEAQ, per germline. The CDR3 DNA is TGTGCCAGCAGCTTGGTTCAGGTGAAGGACGAGCAGTACGTC. It is translated as CASSLVQVKDEQYV.

This clonotype has ten or more counts. The chain joins TRBV4-3 to TRBJ2-1; perhaps D is TRBD1 or TRBD2 (5 bases each). V lost 0 bases and J 4 bases, leaving 19 bases between the germline ends. There are 18 residues in the CDR3. Germline V gene data show CDR1 as LGHNA and CDR2 as YSLEER. CDR3 coding DNA: TGCGCCAGCAGCCAAGACGCTCTGGGAGCGGACACGTACAATGAGCAGTTCTTC. Translation gives CASSQDALGADTYNEQFF.

The chain uses TRBV19 and TRBJ1-1; D call uncertain. This CDR3 has 12 residues. The germline gives CDR1 LNHDA, CDR2 SQIVND (reference sequence). Trimming removed 7 bases at V and 1 base at J, with 7 bases between. The CDR3 here is CASKEGNTEAFF. In DNA form, the CDR3 reads TGTGCCAGTAAAGAGGGGAACACTGAAGCTTTCTTT. Full variable domain (remainder filled in from reference TRBV19 and TRBJ1-1): DGGITQSPKYLFRKEGQNVTLSCEQNLNHDAMYWYRQDPGQGLRLIYYSQIVNDFQKGDIAEGYSVSREKKESFPLTVTSAQKNPTAFYLCASKEGNTEAFFGQGTRLTVV.

There are a few counts of this clonotype. V usage is TRBV20-1 and J usage is TRBJ1-5, with TRBD1 matching over 8 bases. The V segment lost 7 bases and the J segment 7 bases; nucleotides outside the gene matches: 18. From germline, CDR1 is DFQATT and CDR2 SNEGSKA (reference sequence). The CDR3 length is 16 residues. This CDR3 is CSVRGGAGGEGQPQHF. CDR3 coding DNA: TGCAGTGTCAGAGGGGGGGCAGGGGGCGAGGGGCAGCCCCAGCATTTT.

This clonotype was counted at least ten times. The V call is TRBV5-5, the J call TRBJ1-1; D unresolved. The germline CDR1 and CDR2 sequences are SGHKS and YYEKEE (reference sequence). The ends were cut back, 4 bases at V and 5 bases at J, with 12 bases in the middle. There are 13 residues in the CDR3. CDR3 in amino acids: CASSRWGATEAFF. The DNA of the CDR3 is TGTGCCAGCAGCCGGTGGGGTGCGACTGAAGCTTTCTTT.

This sequence joins TRBV6-2 or TRBV6-3 and TRBJ2-4, with 7 bases matching TRBD1. Trimming cost V 5 bases and J 6 bases; bases outside gene matches: 7. Germline values: CDR1 MNHEY, CDR2 SVGEGT. The CDR3 sequence is 14 residues long. In nucleotides, the CDR3 is TGTGCCAGCAGTCGTACAGGGGTAGGAAACATTCAGTACTTC. It translates to CASSRTGVGNIQYF.

The V gene is TRBV20-1, the J gene TRBJ1-2, with D hard to call. Germline V gives CDR1 DFQATT, CDR2 SNEGSKA (reference sequence). Trimming left V 7 bases short and J 2 bases short, with 14 bases between. The CDR3 spans 13 residues. The CDR3 DNA reads as TGCAGTGTAAGAGGAGGGTCCAACTATGGCTACACCTTC. Translated: CSVRGGSNYGYTF.

This chain connects TRBV6-5 to TRBJ2-6; either TRBD1 or TRBD2 may supply D (5 bases each). V lost 2 bases and J 12 bases, leaving 17 bases between the germline ends. Germline V lookup: CDR1 MNHEY, CDR2 SVGAGI. This CDR3 is 15 amino acids long. The CDR3 sequence: CASSYAGTPLPVLTF. CDR3 sequence (DNA): TGTGCCAGCAGTTACGCTGGGACCCCCCTTCCCGTCCTGACTTTC.

This clonotype has a count of ten or more. The chain employs TRBV6-5 and TRBJ1-5; D perhaps matches TRBD1 (5 bases). Trimming cost V 5 bases and J 15 bases, with 17 bases left between them. In germline, CDR1 is MNHEY, CDR2 SVGAGI. This CDR3 has 12 residues. CDR3 DNA: TGTGCCAGCAGTAACGGCCGGGGACGGCGGCATTTT. Its protein is CASSNGRGRRHF.

This clonotype was seen more than once but under ten times. The V gene is TRBV27, the J gene TRBJ1-5; unclear D gene. Trimming removed 1 base from V and 3 bases from J, with 4 bases in between. Germline V lookup: CDR1 MNHEY, CDR2 SMNVEV (reference sequence). The CDR3 runs to 13 residues. The CDR3, as DNA: TGTGCCAGCAGTTTATGGAACAATCAGCCCCAGCATTTT. Its translation: CASSLWNNQPQHF.